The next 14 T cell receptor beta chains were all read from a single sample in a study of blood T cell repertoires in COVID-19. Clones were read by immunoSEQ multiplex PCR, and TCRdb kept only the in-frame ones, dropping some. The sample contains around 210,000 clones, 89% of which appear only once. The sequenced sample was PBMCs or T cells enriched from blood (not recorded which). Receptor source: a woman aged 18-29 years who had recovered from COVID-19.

CDR3 DNA sequence: TGTGCCAGTAGTATGAGGCTAGCGGGGGCTATAAGCTCCTACAATGAGCAGTTCTTC. Translation gives CASSMRLAGAISSYNEQFF. The rearrangement uses TRBV19 and TRBJ2-1; TRBD2 matches 10 bases. The CDR3 runs to 19 residues. V lost 3 bases, J lost 0 bases, and 11 bases stayed unmatched. CDR1 is LNHDA and CDR2 is SQIVND in the germline V gene (reference sequence).

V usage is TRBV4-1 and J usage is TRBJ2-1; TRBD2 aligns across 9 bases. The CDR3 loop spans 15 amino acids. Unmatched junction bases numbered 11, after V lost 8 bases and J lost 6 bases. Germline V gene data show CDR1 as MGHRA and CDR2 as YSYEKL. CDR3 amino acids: CASATVRGGGNEQFF. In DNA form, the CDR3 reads TGCGCCAGCGCCACGGTGCGGGGGGGCGGCAATGAGCAGTTCTTC.

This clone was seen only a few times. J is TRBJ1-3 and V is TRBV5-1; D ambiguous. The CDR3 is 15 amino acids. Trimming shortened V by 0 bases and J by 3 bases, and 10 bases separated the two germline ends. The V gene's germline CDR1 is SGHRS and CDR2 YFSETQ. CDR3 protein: CASSLEGAYGNTIYF. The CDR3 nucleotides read TGCGCCAGCAGCTTGGAAGGAGCATATGGAAACACCATATATTTT.

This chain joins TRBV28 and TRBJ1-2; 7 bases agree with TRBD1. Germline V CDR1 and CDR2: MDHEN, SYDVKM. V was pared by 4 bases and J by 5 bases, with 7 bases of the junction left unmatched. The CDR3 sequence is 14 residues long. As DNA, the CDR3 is TGTGCCAGCAGTTATCACTCGACAGGGTATGGCTACACCTTC. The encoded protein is CASSYHSTGYGYTF.

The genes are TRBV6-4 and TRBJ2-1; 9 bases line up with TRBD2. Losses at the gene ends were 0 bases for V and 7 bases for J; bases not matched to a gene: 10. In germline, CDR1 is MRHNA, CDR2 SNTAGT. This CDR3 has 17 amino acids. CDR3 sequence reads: CASSDSSGGGALNEQFF. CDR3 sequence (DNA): TGTGCCAGCAGTGACTCTTCTGGCGGGGGGGCCCTTAATGAGCAGTTCTTC.

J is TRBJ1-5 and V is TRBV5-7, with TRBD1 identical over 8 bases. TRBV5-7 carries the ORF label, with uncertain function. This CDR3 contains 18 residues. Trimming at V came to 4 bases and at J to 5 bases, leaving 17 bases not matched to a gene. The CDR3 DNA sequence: TGTGCCAGCAGCGTACATCAGGGGGCCGTGAAGGTGCATCAGCCCCAGCATTTT. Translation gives CASSVHQGAVKVHQPQHF.

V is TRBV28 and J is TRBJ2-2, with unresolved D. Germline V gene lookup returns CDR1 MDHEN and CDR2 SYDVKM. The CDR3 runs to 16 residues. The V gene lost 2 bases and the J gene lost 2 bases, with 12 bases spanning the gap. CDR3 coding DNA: TGTGCCAGCAGTTTAGGCAACAGCTTTAACACCGGGGAGCTGTTTTTT. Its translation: CASSLGNSFNTGELFF. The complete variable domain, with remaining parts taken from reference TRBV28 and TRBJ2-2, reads DVKVTQSSRYLVKRTGEKVFLECVQDMDHENMFWYRQDPGLGLRLIYFSYDVKMKEKGDIPEGYSVSREKKERFSLILESASTNQTSMYLCASSLGNSFNTGELFFGEGSRLTVL.

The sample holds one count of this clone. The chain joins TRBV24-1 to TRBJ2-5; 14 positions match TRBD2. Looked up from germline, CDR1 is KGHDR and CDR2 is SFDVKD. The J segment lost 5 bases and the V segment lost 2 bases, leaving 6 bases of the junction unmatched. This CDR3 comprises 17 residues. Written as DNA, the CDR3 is TGTGCCACCAGTGATTCGACTAGCGGGGGGGGGATGGAGACCCAGTACTTC. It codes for CATSDSTSGGGMETQYF.

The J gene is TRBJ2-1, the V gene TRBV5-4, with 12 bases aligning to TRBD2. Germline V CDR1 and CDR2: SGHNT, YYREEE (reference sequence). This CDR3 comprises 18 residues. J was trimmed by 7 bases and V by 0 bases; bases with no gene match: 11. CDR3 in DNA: TGTGCCAGCAGCTTGGCTGTCCTAGCGGGGGGGAATTATAATGAGCAGTTCTTC. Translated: CASSLAVLAGGNYNEQFF.

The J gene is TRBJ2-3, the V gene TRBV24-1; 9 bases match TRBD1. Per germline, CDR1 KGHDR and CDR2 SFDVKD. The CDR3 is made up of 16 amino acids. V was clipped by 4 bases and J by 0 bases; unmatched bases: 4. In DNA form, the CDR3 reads TGTGCCACCAGTGAATCCGGGACAGGGAGCACAGATACGCAGTATTTT. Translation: CATSESGTGSTDTQYF.

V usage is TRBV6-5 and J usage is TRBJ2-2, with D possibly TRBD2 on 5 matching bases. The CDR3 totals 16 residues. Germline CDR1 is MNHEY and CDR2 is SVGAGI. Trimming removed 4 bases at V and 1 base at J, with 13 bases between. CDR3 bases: TGTGCCAGCAGTTCTGGGCCAGCGGTGAACACCGGGGAGCTGTTTTTT. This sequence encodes CASSSGPAVNTGELFF.

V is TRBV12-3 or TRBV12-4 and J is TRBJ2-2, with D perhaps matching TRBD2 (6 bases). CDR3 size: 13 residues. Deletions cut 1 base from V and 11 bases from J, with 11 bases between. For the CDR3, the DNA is TGTGCCAGCAGTTTAGTTGGCGGGGCAGAGCTGTTTTTT. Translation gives CASSLVGGAELFF.

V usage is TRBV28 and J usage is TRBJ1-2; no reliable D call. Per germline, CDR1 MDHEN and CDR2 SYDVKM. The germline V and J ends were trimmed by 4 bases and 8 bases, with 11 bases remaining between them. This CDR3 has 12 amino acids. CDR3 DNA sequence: TGTGCCAGCAGTTCTACTGTCGAAGGCTACACCTTC. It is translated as CASSSTVEGYTF.

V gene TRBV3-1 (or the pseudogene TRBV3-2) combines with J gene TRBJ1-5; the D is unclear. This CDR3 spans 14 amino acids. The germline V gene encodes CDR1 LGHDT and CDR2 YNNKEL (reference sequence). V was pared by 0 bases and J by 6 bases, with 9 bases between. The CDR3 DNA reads TGTGCCAGCAGCCAAGATTTACGGGTTCAGCCCCAGCATTTT. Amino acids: CASSQDLRVQPQHF.